This paragraph reports one TCR beta chain. Its antigen is not identified. This record comes from a study of siplizumab effects on memory and regulatory T cells. Findings and caveats of the study: In roughly 75-95% of proliferating CD4+ or CD8+ clones, a naive or memory phenotype could not be assigned.

Using immunoSEQ multiplex PCR, the repertoire was profiled, and TCRdb retains in-frame clones only, with some absent. The sample includes around 95,000 clones, around 90% of them seen just once. The V and J ends lost 4 bases and 7 bases respectively, with 12 bases between them. The germline V gene has CDR1 SGHNT and CDR2 YYREEE (reference sequence). This CDR3 spans 13 amino acids. The chain employs TRBV5-4 and TRBJ2-1; D uncertain. Input material: CD4+ T cells sorted from blood. This receptor was identified in a human donor in good health. CDR3 residues: CASSPFHVNEQFF. The CDR3 coding sequence is TGTGCCAGCAGCCCTTTTCACGTGAATGAGCAGTTCTTC.